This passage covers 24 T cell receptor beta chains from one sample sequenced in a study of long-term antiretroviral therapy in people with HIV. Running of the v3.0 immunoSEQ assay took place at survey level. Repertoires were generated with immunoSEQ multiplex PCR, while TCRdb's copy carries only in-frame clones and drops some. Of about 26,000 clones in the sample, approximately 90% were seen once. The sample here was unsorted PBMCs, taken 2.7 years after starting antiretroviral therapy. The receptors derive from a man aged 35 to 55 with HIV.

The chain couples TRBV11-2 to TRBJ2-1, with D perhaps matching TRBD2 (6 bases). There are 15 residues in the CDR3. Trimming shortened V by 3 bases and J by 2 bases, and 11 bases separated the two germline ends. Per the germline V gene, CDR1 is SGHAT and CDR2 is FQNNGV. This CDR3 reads CASSFTGGTYNEQFF. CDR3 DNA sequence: TGTGCCAGCAGCTTTACGGGCGGGACCTACAATGAGCAGTTCTTC.

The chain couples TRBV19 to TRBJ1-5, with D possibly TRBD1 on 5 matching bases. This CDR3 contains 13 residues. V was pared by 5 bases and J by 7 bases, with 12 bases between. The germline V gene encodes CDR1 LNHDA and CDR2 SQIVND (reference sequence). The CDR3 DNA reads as TGTGCCAGTAGTTCGACGGGGCGACAGCCCCAGCATTTT. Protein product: CASSSTGRQPQHF.

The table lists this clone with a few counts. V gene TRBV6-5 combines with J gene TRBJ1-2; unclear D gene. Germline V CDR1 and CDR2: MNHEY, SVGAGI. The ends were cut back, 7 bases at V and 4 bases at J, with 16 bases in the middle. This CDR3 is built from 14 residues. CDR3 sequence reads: CASTGLSLGYGYTF. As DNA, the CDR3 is TGTGCCAGCACCGGACTTTCTCTTGGCTATGGCTACACCTTC.

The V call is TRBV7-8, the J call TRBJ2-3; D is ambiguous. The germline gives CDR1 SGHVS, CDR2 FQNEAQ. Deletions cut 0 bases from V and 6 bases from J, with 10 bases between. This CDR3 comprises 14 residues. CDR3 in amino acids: CASSLAPAVDTQYF. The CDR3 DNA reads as TGTGCCAGCAGCTTAGCCCCCGCCGTCGATACGCAGTATTTT. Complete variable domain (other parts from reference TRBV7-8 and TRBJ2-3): GAGVSQSPRYKVAKRGQDVALRCDPISGHVSLFWYQQALGQGPEFLTYFQNEAQLDKSGLPSDRFFAERPEGSVSTLKIQRTQQEDSAVYLCASSLAPAVDTQYFGPGTRLTVL.

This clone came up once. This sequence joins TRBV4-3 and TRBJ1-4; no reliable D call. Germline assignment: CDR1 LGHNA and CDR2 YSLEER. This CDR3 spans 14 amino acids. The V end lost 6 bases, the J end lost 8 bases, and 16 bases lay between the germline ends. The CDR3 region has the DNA TGCGCCAGCAGTACAGCCTGGGGTAACGAAAAACTGTTTTTT. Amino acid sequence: CASSTAWGNEKLFF.

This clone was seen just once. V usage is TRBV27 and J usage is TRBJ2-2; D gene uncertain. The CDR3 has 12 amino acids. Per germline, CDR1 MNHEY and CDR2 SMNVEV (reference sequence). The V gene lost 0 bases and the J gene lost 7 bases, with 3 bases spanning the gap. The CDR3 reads CASSLSFGELFF. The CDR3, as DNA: TGTGCCAGCAGTTTATCGTTCGGGGAGCTGTTTTTT.

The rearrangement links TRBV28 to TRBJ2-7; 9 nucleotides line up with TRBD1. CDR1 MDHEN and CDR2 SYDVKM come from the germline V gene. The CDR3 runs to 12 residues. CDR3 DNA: TGTGCGACCGGGACAGGGACCTACGAGCAGTACTTC. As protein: CATGTGTYEQYF. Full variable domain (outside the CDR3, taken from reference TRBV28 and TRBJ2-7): DVKVTQSSRYLVKRTGEKVFLECVQDMDHENMFWYRQDPGLGLRLIYFSYDVKMKEKGDIPEGYSVSREKKERFSLILESASTNQTSMYLCATGTGTYEQYFGPGTRLTVT.

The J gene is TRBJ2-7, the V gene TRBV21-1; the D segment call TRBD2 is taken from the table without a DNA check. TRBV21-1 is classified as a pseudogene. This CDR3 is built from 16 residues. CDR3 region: CASSKGLAGCSYEQYF. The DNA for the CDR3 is TGTGCCAGCAGCAAAGGACTAGCGGGGTGCTCCTACGAGCAGTACTTC.

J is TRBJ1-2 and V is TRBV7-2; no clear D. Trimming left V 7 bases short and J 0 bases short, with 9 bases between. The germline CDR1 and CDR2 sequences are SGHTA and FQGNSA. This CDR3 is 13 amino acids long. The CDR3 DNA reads TGTGCCAGCACCGTAAGCGCTAACTATGGCTACACCTTC. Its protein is CASTVSANYGYTF.

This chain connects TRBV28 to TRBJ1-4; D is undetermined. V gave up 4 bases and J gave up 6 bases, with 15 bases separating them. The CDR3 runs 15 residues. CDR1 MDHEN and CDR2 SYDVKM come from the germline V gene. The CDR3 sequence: CASSSAGRRDEKLFF. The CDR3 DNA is TGTGCCAGCAGTTCAGCCGGGAGAAGGGATGAAAAACTGTTTTTT.

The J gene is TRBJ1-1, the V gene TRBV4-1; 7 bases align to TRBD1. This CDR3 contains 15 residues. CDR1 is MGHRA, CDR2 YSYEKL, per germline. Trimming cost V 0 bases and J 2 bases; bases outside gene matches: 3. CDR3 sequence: CASSQDSGGNTEAFF. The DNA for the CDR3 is TGCGCCAGCAGCCAAGACTCAGGGGGTAACACTGAAGCTTTCTTT.

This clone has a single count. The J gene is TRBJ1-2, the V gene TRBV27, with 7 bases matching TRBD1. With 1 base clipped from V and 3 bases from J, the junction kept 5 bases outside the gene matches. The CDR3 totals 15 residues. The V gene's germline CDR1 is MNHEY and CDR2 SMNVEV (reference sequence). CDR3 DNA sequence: TGTGCCAGCAGTTTATTTTTTGGACAGGACTATGGCTACACCTTC. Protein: CASSLFFGQDYGYTF.

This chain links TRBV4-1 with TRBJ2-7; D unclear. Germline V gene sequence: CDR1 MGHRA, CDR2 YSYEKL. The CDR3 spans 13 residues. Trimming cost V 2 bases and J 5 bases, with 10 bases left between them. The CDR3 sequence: CASSQPLANEQYF. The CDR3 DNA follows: TGCGCCAGCAGCCAACCCCTGGCTAACGAGCAGTACTTC.

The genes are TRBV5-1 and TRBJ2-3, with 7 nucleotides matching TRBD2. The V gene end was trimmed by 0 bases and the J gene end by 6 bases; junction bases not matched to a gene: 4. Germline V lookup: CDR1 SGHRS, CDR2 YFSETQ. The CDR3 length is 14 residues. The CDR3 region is CASSLAAGGDTQYF. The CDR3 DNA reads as TGCGCCAGCAGCTTGGCTGCCGGGGGGGATACGCAGTATTTT.

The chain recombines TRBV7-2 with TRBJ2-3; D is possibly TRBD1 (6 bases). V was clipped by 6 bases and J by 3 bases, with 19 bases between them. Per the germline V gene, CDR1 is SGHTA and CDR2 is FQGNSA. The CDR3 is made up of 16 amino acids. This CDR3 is CASSYLDGQTTDTQYF. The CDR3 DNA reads TGTGCCAGCAGTTACCTAGACGGACAGACGACAGATACGCAGTATTTT.

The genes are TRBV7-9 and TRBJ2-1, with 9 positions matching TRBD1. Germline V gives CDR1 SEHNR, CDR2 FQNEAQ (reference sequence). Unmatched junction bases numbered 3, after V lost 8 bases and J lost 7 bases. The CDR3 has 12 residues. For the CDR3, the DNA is TGTGCCAGCGGGGACAGGGCAAATGAGCAGTTCTTC. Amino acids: CASGDRANEQFF.

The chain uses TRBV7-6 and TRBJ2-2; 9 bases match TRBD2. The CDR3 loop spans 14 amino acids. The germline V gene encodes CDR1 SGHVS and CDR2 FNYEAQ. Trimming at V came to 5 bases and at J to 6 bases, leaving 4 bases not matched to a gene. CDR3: CASSRGLASGELFF. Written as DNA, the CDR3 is TGTGCCAGCAGCCGGGGACTAGCCTCCGGGGAGCTGTTTTTT.

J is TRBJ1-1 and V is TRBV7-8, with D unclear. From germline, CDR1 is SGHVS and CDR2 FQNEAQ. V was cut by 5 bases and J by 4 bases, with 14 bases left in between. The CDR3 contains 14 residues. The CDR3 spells CASSPPGPRTEAFF. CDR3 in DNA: TGTGCCAGCAGCCCACCTGGGCCGCGCACTGAAGCTTTCTTT.

The CDR3 is CASIDRGPEKLFF. CDR3 bases: TGTGCCAGCATCGACAGGGGGCCAGAAAAACTGTTTTTT. The genes are TRBV28 and TRBJ1-4; 10 bases align to TRBD1. In germline, CDR1 is MDHEN, CDR2 SYDVKM. The CDR3 is 13 amino acids. Trimming cost V 7 bases and J 8 bases; bases outside gene matches: 4.

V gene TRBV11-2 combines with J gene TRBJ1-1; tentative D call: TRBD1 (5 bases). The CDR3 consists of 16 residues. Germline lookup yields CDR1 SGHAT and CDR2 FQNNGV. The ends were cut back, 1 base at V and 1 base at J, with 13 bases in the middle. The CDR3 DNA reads TGTGCCAGCAGCTTAGGGTGGGACGGCCAGAACACTGAAGCTTTCTTT. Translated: CASSLGWDGQNTEAFF.

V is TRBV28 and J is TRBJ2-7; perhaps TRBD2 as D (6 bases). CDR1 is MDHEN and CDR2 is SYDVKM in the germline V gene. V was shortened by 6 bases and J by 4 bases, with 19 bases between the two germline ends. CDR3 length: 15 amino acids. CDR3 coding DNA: TGTGCCAGCAGATCTAATAGCGGCGGTTCTTACGAGCAGTACTTC. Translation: CASRSNSGGSYEQYF.

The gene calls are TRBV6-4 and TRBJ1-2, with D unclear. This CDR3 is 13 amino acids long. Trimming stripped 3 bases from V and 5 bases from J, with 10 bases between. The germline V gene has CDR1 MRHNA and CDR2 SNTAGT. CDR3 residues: CASSETGSYGYTF. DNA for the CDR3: TGTGCCAGCAGTGAAACGGGATCTTATGGCTACACCTTC.

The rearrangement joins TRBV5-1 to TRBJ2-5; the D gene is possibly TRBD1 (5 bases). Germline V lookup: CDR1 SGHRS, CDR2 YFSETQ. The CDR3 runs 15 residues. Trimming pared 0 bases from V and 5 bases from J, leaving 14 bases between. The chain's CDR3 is CASSLEAGNGETQYF. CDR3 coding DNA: TGCGCCAGCAGCTTGGAAGCAGGGAACGGGGAGACCCAGTACTTC.

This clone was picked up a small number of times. The CDR3 DNA follows: TGTGCCAGCAGTGAGGGGGGGACAGATACGCAGTATTTT. Protein: CASSEGGTDTQYF. The gene calls are TRBV6-6 and TRBJ2-3; TRBD2 might be the D (7 bases). The CDR3 totals 13 residues. Trimming removed 5 bases at V and 3 bases at J, with 9 bases between. Per the germline V gene, CDR1 is MNHNY and CDR2 is SVGAGI (reference sequence).